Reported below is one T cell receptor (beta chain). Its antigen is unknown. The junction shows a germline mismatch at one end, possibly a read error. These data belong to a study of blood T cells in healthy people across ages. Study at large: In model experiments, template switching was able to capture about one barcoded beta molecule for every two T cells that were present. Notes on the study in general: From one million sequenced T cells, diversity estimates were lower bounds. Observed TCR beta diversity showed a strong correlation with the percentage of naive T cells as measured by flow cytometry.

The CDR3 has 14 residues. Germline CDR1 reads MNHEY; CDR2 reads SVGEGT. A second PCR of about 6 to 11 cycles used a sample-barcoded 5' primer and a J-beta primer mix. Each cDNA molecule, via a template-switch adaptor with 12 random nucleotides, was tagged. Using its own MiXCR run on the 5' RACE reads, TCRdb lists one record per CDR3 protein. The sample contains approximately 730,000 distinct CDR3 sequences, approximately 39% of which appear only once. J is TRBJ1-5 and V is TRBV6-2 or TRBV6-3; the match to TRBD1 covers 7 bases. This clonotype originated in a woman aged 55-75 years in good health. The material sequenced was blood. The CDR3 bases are TGTGCCGGCAGTGTAACAGGGGATGGTCAGCCCCAGCATTTT. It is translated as CAGSVTGDGQPQHF.